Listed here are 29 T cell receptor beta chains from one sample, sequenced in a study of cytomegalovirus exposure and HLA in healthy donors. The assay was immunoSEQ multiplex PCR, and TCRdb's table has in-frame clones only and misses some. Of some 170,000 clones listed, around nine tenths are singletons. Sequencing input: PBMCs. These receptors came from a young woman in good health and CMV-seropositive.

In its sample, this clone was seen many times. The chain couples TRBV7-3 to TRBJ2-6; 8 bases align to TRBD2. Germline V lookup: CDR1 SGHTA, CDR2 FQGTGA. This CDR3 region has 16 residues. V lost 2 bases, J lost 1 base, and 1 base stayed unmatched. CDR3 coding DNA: TGTGCCAGCAGCTTAGCGGGAGGTTCTGGGGCCAACGTCCTGACTTTC. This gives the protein CASSLAGGSGANVLTF. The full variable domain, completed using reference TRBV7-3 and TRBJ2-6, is GAGVSQTPSNKVTEKGKYVELRCDPISGHTALYWYRQSLGQGPEFLIYFQGTGAADDSGLPNDRFFAVRPEGSVSTLKIQRTERGDSAVYLCASSLAGGSGANVLTFGAGSRLTVL.

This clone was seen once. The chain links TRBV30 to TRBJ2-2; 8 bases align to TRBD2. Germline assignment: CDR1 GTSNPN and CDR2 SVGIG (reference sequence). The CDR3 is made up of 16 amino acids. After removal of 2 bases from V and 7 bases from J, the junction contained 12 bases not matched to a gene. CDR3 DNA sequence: TGTGCCTGGAGTCACGGGGAGCGGGAGTTTGACGGGGAGCTGTTTTTT. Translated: CAWSHGEREFDGELFF.

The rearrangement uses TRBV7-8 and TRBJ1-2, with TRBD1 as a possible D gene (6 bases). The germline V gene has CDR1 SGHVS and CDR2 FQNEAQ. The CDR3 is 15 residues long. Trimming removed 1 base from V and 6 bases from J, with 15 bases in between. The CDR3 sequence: CASSLESPGDHGYTF. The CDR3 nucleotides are TGTGCCAGCAGCTTAGAGTCCCCAGGGGATCATGGCTACACCTTC. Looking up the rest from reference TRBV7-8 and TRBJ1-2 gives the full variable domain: GAGVSQSPRYKVAKRGQDVALRCDPISGHVSLFWYQQALGQGPEFLTYFQNEAQLDKSGLPSDRFFAERPEGSVSTLKIQRTQQEDSAVYLCASSLESPGDHGYTFGSGTRLTVV.

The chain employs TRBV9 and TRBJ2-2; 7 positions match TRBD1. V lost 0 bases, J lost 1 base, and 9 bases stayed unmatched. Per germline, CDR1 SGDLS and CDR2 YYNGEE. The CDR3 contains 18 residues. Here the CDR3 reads CASSVEGGGPRNTGELFF. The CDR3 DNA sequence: TGTGCCAGCAGCGTAGAAGGGGGCGGGCCCAGGAACACCGGGGAGCTGTTTTTT.

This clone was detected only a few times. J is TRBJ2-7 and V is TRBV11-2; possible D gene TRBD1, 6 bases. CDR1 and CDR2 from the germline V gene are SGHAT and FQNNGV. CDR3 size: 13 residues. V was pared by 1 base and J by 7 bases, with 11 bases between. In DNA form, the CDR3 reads TGTGCCAGCAGCTTAGGTCCAGGGGTTGAGCAGTACTTC. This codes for CASSLGPGVEQYF.

CDR3 sequence: CAWKGGVLGSGNTIYF. CDR3 DNA: TGTGCCTGGAAAGGGGGGGTTTTGGGCTCTGGAAACACCATATATTTT. This rearrangement joins TRBV30 to TRBJ1-3, with D perhaps TRBD1 (6 bases). V gave up 4 bases and J gave up 0 bases, with 16 bases separating them. The CDR3 sequence is 16 residues long. Per germline, CDR1 GTSNPN and CDR2 SVGIG (reference sequence). The full variable domain, in which reference TRBV30 and TRBJ1-3 provide the parts outside the CDR3, is SQTIHQWPATLVQPVGSPLSLECTVEGTSNPNLYWYRQAAGRGLQLLFYSVGIGQISSEVPQNLSASRPQDRQFILSSKKLLLSDSGFYLCAWKGGVLGSGNTIYFGEGSWLTVV.

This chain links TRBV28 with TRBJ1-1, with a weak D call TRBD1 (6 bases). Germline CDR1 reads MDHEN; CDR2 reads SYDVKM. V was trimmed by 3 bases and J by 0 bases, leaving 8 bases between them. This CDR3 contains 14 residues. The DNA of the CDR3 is TGTGCCAGCAGTTTTCAGGGGATGAACACTGAAGCTTTCTTT. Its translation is CASSFQGMNTEAFF.

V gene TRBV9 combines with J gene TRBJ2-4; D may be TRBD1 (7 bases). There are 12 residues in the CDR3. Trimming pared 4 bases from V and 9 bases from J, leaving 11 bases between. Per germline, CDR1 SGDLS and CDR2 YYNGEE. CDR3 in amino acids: CASSPGGSIQYF. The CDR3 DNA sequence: TGTGCCAGCAGCCCAGGGGGGAGCATTCAGTACTTC. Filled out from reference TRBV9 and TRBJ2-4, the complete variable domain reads DSGVTQTPKHLITATGQRVTLRCSPRSGDLSVYWYQQSLDQGLQFLIQYYNGEERAKGNILERFSAQQFPDLHSELNLSSLELGDSALYFCASSPGGSIQYFGAGTRLSVL.

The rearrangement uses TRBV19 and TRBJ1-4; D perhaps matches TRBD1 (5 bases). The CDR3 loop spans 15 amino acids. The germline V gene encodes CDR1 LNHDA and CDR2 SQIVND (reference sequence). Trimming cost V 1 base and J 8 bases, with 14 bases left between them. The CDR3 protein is CASSIGGRIVEKLFF. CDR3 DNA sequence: TGTGCCAGTAGTATAGGGGGCAGAATCGTCGAAAAACTGTTTTTT.

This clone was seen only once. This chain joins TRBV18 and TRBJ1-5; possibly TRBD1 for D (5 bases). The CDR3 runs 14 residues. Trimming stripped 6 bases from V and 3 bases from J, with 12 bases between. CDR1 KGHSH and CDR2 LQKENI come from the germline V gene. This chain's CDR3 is CASSLDSINQPQHF. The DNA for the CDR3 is TGTGCCAGCTCGCTCGACAGCATCAATCAGCCCCAGCATTTT.

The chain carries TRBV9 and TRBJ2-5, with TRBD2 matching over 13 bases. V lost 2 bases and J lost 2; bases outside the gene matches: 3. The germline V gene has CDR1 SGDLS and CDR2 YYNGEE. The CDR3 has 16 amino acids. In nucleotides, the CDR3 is TGTGCCAGCAGCGTTGGGACTAGCGGGAATCAAGAGACCCAGTACTTC. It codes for CASSVGTSGNQETQYF.

In nucleotides, the CDR3 is TGTGCCTGGAGTGTACGGGGACTGCAAAAAGAGACCCAGTACTTC. The encoded protein is CAWSVRGLQKETQYF. V gene TRBV30 combines with J gene TRBJ2-5; D is perhaps TRBD2 (6 bases). Between the trimmed V and J ends, which lost 0 bases and 3 bases, there was a span of 14 bases. This CDR3 comprises 15 residues. Per germline, CDR1 GTSNPN and CDR2 SVGIG (reference sequence).

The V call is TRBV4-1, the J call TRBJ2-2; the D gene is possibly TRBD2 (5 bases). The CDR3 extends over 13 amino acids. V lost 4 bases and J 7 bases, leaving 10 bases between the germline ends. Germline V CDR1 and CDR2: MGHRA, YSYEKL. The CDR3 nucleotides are TGCGCCAGCAGCCTCGGACTGGGCGGGGAGCTGTTTTTT. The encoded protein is CASSLGLGGELFF.

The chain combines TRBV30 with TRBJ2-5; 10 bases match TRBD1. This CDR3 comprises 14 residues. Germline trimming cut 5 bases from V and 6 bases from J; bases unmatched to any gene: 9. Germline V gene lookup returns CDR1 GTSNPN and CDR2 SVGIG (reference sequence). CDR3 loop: CAWAVTGGGQTQYF. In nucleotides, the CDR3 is TGTGCCTGGGCAGTGACAGGGGGCGGACAGACCCAGTACTTC.

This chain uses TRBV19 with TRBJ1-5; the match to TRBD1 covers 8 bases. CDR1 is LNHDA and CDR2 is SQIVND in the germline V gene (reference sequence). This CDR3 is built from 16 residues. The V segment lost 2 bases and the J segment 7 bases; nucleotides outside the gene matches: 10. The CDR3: CASSILGRGRGQPQHF. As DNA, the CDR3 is TGTGCCAGTAGTATACTGGGCAGGGGGCGCGGACAGCCCCAGCATTTT. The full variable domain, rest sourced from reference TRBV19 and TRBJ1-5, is DGGITQSPKYLFRKEGQNVTLSCEQNLNHDAMYWYRQDPGQGLRLIYYSQIVNDFQKGDIAEGYSVSREKKESFPLTVTSAQKNPTAFYLCASSILGRGRGQPQHFGDGTRLSIL.

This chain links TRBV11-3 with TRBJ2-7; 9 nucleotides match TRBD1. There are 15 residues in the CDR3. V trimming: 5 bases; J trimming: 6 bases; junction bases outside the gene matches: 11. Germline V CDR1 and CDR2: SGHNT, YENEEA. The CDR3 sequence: CASSPRDRAWAEQYF. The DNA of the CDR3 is TGTGCCAGCAGCCCCCGGGACAGGGCCTGGGCCGAGCAGTACTTC.

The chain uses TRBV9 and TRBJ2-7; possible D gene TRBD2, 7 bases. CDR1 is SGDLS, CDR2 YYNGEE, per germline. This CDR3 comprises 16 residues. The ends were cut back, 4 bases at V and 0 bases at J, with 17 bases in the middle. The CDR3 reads CASSPLEGGASYEQYF. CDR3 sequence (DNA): TGTGCCAGCAGCCCTTTGGAGGGGGGGGCCTCCTACGAGCAGTACTTC.

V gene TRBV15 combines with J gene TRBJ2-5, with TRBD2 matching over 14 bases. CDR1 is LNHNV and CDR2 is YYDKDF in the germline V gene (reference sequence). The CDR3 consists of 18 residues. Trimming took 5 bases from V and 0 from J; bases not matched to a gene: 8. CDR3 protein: CATSVTPGLAGDQETQYF. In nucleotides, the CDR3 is TGTGCCACCAGCGTCACTCCGGGACTAGCGGGAGACCAAGAGACCCAGTACTTC.

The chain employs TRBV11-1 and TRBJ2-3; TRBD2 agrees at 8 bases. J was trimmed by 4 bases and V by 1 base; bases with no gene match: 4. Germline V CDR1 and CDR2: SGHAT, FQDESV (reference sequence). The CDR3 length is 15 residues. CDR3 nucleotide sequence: TGTGCCAGCAGCTTAGTGGGGACTAGAGCAGATACGCAGTATTTT. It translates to CASSLVGTRADTQYF. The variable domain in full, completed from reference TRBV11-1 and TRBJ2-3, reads EAEVAQSPRYKITEKSQAVAFWCDPISGHATLYWYRQILGQGPELLVQFQDESVVDDSQLPKDRFSAERLKGVDSTLKIQPAELGDSAMYLCASSLVGTRADTQYFGPGTRLTVL.

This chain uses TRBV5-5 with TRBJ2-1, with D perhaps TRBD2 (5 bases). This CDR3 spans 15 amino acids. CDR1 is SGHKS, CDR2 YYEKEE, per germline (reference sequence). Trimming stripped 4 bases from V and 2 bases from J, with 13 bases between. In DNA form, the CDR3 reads TGTGCCAGCAGCCTCAGGCTAGCCGCCTACAATGAGCAGTTCTTC. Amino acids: CASSLRLAAYNEQFF.

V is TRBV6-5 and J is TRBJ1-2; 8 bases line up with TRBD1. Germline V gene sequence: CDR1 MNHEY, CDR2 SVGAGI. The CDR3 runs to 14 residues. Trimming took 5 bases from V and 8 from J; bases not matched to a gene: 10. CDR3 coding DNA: TGTGCCAGCAGTAAAGCGGACAGGGTGGCAGGCTACACCTTC. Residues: CASSKADRVAGYTF.

The CDR3 DNA is TGCGCCAGCAGCCAAGAGACAGGGGGCTCTGGGGCCAACGTCCTGACTTTC. It specifies CASSQETGGSGANVLTF. V gene TRBV4-3 combines with J gene TRBJ2-6; 9 positions agree with TRBD1. V trimming: 0 bases; J trimming: 0 bases; junction bases outside the gene matches: 0. The germline gives CDR1 LGHNA, CDR2 YSLEER. CDR3 size: 17 residues.

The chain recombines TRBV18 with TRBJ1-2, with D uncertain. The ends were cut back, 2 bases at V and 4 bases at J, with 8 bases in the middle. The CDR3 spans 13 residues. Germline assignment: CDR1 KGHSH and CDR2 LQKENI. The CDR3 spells CASSPDTSYGYTF. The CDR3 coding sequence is TGTGCCAGCTCACCAGACACCAGCTATGGCTACACCTTC.

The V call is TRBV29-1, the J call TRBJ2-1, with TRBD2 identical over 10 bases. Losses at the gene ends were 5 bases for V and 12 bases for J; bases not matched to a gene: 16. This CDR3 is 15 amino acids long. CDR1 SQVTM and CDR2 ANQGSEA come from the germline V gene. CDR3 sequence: CSVPQASGSIGRQFF. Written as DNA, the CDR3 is TGCAGCGTTCCTCAAGCTAGCGGGAGCATAGGGAGGCAGTTCTTC.

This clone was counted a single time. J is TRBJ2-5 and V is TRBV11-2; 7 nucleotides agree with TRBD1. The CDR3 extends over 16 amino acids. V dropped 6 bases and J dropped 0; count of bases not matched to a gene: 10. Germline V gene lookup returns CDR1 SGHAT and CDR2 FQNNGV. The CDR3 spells CASSYRQGTYQETQYF. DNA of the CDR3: TGTGCCAGCAGTTATAGACAGGGAACGTACCAAGAGACCCAGTACTTC.

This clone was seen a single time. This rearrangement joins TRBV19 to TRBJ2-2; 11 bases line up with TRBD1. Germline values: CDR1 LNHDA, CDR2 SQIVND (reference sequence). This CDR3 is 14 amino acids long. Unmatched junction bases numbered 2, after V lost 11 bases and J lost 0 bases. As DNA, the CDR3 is TGTGCCGGACAGGGGGCAGCGAACACCGGGGAGCTGTTTTTT. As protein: CAGQGAANTGELFF.

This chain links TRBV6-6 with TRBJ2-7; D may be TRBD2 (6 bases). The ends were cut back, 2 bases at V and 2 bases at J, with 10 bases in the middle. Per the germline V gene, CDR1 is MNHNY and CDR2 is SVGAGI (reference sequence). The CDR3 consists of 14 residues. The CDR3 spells CASSYQPGAYEQYF. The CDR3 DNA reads TGTGCCAGCAGTTACCAGCCGGGGGCCTACGAGCAGTACTTC.

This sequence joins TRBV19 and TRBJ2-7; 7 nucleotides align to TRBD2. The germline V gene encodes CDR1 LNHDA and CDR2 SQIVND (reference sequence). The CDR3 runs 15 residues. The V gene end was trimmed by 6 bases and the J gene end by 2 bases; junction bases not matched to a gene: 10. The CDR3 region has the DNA TGTGCCAGTAGCACCCCTAGCGGACCCCCCTACGAGCAGTACTTC. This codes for CASSTPSGPPYEQYF.

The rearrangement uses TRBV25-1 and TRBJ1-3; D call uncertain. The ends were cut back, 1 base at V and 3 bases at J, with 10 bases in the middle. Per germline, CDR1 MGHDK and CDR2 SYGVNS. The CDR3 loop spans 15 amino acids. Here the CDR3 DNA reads TGTGCCAGCAGTGAATTACCGGGGTATGGAAACACCATATATTTT. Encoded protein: CASSELPGYGNTIYF. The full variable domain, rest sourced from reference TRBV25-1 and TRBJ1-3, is EADIYQTPRYLVIGTGKKITLECSQTMGHDKMYWYQQDPGMELHLIHYSYGVNSTEKGDLSSESTVSRIRTEHFPLTLESARPSHTSQYLCASSELPGYGNTIYFGEGSWLTVV.